This T cell receptor beta chain came from a study of regulatory T cells in long-lasting Graves disease. V gave up 6 bases and J gave up 10 bases, with 12 bases separating them. Germline lookup yields CDR1 MDHEN and CDR2 SYDVKM. The CDR3 runs 11 residues. This clonotype was observed at least ten times. The time point denotes: newly diagnosed GD, antithyroid drugs for less than 3 months. RNA from PBMCs was the source of the TCR library. Construction of the TCR beta libraries employed iRepertoire HTBI primers in conjunction with Arm-PCR of CDR3 regions. One entry per CDR3 protein results from TCRdb running MiXCR on the multiplex PCR reads. The sample holds 300,000 to 400,000 distinct CDR3 sequences, approximately 20% seen once.

The sequence was obtained from a female donor with Graves disease. V and J are TRBV28 and TRBJ1-1; D is perhaps TRBD1 (5 bases). Sequencing was performed on peripheral blood mononuclear cells (PBMCs), taken at new diagnosis, from a patient treated with antithyroid drugs. CDR3 residues: CASSGGVLAFF. Written as DNA, the CDR3 is TGTGCCAGCAGCGGGGGGGTTCTAGCTTTCTTT.